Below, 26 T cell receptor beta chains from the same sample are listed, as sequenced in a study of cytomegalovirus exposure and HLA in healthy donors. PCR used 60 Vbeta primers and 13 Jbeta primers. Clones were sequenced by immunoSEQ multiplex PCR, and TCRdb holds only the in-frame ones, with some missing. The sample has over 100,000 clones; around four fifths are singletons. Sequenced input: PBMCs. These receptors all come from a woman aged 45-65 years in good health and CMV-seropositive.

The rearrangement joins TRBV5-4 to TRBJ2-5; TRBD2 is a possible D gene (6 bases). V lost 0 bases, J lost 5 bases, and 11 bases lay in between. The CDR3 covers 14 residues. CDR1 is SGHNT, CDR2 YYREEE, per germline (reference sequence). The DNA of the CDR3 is TGTGCCAGCAGCTTGGAACGGGGGAAGGAGACCCAGTACTTC. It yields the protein CASSLERGKETQYF.

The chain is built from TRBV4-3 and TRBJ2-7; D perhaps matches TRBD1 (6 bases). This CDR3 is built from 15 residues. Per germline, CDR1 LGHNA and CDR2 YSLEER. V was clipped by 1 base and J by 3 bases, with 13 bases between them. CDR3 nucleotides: TGCGCCAGCAGCCAAGGACAGGCCGCCATCTACGAGCAGTACTTC. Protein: CASSQGQAAIYEQYF.

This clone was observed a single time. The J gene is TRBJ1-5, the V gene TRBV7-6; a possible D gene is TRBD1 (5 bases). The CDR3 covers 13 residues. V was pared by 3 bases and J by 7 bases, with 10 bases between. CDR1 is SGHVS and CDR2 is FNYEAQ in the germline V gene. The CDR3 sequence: CASSFVRGQPQHF. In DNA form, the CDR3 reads TGTGCCAGCAGCTTTGTGCGGGGCCAGCCCCAGCATTTT.

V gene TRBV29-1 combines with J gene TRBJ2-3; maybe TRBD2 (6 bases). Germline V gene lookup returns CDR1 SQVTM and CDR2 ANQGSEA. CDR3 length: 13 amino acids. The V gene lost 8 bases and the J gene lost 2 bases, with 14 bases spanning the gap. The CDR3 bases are TGCAGCTCAGATGGGGGGAACACAGATACGCAGTATTTT. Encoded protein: CSSDGGNTDTQYF.

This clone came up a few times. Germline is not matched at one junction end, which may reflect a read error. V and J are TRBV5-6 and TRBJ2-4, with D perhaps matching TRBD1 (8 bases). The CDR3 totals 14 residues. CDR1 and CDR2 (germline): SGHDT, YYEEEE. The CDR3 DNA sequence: TGTGCCAGCAGCGTAACAGGGGGGGGGAACAGTCAGTACTTC. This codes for CASSVTGGGNSQYF.

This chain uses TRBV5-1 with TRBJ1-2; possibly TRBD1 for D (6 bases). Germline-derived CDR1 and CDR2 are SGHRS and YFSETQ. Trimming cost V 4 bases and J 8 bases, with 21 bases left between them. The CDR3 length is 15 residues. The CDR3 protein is CASSPSTSTTGGYTF. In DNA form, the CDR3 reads TGCGCCAGCAGCCCTTCCACATCTACGACAGGAGGCTACACCTTC.

CDR3 in DNA: TGTGCCAGAATCGGGGAGACGCAGTATTTT. This gives the protein CARIGETQYF. The chain recombines TRBV25-1 with TRBJ2-3, with D possibly matching TRBD2 (5 bases). The V and J ends lost 9 bases and 9 bases respectively, with 10 bases between them. This CDR3 region has 10 residues. Germline V lookup: CDR1 MGHDK, CDR2 SYGVNS.

The CDR3 nucleotides read TGCGCCAGCAGCCGTAGCGCGGGACTAGCACCCGGGGAGCTGTTTTTT. Translated, it gives CASSRSAGLAPGELFF. The chain recombines TRBV4-3 with TRBJ2-2; the match to TRBD2 covers 9 bases. This CDR3 is 16 amino acids long. Germline CDR1 reads LGHNA; CDR2 reads YSLEER. V lost 4 bases and J lost 6; bases outside the gene matches: 9.

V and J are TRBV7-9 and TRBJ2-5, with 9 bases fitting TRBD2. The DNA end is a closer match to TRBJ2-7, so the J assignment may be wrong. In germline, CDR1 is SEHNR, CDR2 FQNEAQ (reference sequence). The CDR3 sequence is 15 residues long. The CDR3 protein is CASSLDQGLADEQYF. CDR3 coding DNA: TGTGCCAGCAGCTTAGATCAGGGACTAGCAGACGAGCAGTACTTC.

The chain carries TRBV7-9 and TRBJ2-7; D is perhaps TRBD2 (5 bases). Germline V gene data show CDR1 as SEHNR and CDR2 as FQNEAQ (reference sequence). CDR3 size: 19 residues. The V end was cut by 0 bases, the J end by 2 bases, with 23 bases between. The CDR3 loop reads CASSLAPSRSSNPAYEQYF. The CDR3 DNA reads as TGTGCCAGCAGCTTAGCCCCCTCCAGATCTAGCAACCCTGCCTACGAGCAGTACTTC. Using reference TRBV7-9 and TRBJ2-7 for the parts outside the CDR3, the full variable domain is DTGVSQNPRHKITKRGQNVTFRCDPISEHNRLYWYRQTLGQGPEFLTYFQNEAQLEKSRLLSDRFSAERPKGSFSTLEIQRTEQGDSAMYLCASSLAPSRSSNPAYEQYFGPGTRLTVT.

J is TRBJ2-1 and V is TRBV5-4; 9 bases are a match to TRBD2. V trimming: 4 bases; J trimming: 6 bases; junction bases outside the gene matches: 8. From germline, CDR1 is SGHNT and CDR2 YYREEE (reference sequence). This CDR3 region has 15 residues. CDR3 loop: CASSLSGRDSNEQFF. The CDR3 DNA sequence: TGTGCCAGCAGCCTTAGCGGGAGAGACTCCAATGAGCAGTTCTTC. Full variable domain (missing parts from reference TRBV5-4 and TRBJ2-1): ETGVTQSPTHLIKTRGQQVTLRCSSQSGHNTVSWYQQALGQGPQFIFQYYREEENGRGNFPPRFSGLQFPNYSSELNVNALELDDSALYLCASSLSGRDSNEQFFGPGTRLTVL.

CDR3 coding DNA: TGCGCCAGCAGCCAAGATCTTAGCAATCAGCCCCAGCATTTT. Translating it yields CASSQDLSNQPQHF. The gene calls are TRBV4-3 and TRBJ1-5, with no clear D. This CDR3 spans 14 amino acids. The V gene's germline CDR1 is LGHNA and CDR2 YSLEER. With 0 bases removed from V and 0 bases from J, the gap between germline ends came to 3 bases.

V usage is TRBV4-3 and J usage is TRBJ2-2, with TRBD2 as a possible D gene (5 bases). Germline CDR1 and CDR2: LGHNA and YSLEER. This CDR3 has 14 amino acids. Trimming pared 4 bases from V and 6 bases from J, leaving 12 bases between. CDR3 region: CASSPTRGAGELFF. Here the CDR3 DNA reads TGCGCCAGCAGCCCCACTCGGGGAGCCGGGGAGCTGTTTTTT.

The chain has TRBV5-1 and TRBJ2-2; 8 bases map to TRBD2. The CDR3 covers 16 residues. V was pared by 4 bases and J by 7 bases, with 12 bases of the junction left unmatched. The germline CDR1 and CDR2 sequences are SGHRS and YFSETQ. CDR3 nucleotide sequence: TGCGCCAGCAGCAAGCAGCGGGAGCAGCTAGGCGGGGAGCTGTTTTTT. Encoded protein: CASSKQREQLGGELFF.

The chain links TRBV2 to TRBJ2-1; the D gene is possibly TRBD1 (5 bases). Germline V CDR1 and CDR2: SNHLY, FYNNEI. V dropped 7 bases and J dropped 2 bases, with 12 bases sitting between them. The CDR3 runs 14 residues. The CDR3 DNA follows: TGTGCCAGCACCCTAGGGGCAACCTACAATGAGCAGTTCTTC. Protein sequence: CASTLGATYNEQFF.

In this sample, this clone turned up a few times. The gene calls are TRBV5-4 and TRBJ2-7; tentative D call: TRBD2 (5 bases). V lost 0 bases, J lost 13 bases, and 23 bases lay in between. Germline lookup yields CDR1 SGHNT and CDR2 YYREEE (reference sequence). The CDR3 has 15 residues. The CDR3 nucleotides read TGTGCCAGCAGCTTGGACGGGATGGCTGGTCCTGCCAACTACTTC. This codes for CASSLDGMAGPANYF.

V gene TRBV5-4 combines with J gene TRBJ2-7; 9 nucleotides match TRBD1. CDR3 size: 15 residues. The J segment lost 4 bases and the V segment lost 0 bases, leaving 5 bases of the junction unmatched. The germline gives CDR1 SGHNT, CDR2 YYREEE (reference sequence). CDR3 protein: CASSLAGTGSYEQYF. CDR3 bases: TGTGCCAGCAGCTTGGCCGGGACAGGGTCTTACGAGCAGTACTTC.

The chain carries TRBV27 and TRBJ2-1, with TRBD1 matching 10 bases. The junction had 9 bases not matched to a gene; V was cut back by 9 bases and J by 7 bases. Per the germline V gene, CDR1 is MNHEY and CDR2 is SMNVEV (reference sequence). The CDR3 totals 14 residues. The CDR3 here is CASQRDRGSNEQFF. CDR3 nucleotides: TGTGCCAGTCAGCGGGACAGGGGTTCGAATGAGCAGTTCTTC.

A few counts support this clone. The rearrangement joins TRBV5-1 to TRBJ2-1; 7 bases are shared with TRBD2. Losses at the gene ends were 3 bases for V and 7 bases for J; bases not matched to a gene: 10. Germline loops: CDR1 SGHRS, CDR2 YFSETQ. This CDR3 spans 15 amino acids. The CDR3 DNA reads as TGCGCCAGCAGCTGGCGAGCGGGGCATGATAATGAGCAGTTCTTC. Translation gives CASSWRAGHDNEQFF.

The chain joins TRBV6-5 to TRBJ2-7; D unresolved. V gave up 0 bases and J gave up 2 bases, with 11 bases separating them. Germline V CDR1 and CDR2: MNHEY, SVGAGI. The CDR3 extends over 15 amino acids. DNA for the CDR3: TGTGCCAGCAGTTACTCGCCAAACGGTCCCTACGAGCAGTACTTC. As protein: CASSYSPNGPYEQYF.

CDR3 sequence reads: CASSPGTESSYEQYF. In nucleotides, the CDR3 is TGTGCCAGCTCACCAGGGACAGAGTCTTCCTACGAGCAGTACTTC. V is TRBV18 and J is TRBJ2-7, with 7 bases aligning to TRBD1. Per the germline V gene, CDR1 is KGHSH and CDR2 is LQKENI. This CDR3 comprises 15 residues. V was pared by 2 bases and J by 1 base, with 5 bases of the junction left unmatched. Full variable domain (rest looked up from reference TRBV18 and TRBJ2-7): NAGVMQNPRHLVRRRGQEARLRCSPMKGHSHVYWYRQLPEEGLKFMVYLQKENIIDESGMPKERFSAEFPKEGPSILRIQQVVRGDSAAYFCASSPGTESSYEQYFGPGTRLTVT.

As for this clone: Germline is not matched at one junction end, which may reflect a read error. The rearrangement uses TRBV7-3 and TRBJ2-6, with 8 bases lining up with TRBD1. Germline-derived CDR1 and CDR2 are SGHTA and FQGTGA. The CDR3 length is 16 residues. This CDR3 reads CASSTAGGSGANGLTF. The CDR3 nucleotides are TGTGCCAGCAGCACGGCAGGGGGCTCTGGGGCCAACGGCCTGACTTTC.

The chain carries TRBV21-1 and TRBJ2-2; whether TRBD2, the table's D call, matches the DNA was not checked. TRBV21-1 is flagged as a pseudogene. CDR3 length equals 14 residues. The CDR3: CASSKKAGTGELFF. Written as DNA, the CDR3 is TGTGCCAGCAGCAAAAAAGCTGGCACCGGGGAGCTGTTTTTT.

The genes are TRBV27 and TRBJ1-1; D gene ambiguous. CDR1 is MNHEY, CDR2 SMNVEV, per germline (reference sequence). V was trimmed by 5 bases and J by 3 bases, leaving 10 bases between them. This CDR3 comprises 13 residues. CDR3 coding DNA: TGTGCCAGCAGTCCGGCGGCTCACACTGAAGCTTTCTTT. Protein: CASSPAAHTEAFF.

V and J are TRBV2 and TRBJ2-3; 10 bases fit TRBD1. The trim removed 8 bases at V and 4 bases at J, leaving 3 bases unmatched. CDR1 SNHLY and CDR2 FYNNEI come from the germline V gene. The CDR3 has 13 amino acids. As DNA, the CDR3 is TGTGCCAGCGTCGGACAGGGGGCAGATACGCAGTATTTT. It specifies CASVGQGADTQYF.

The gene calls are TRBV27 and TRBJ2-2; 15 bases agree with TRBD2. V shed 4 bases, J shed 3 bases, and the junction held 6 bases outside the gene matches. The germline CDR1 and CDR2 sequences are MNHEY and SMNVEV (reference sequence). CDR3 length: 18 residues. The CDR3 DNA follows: TGTGCCAGCAGTTCAAGGACTAGCGGGAGGGCCGACACCGGGGAGCTGTTTTTT. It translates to CASSSRTSGRADTGELFF.